The subject of this entry is one T cell receptor (beta chain). No antigen is known for it. This sample stems from a study of a mutant IDH1 vaccine in newly diagnosed glioma. Study-level background: Vaccinations were initiated 4-6 weeks following radiotherapy alone, or were given together with temozolomide cycles.

The assay was immunoSEQ multiplex PCR, and TCRdb's table has in-frame clones only and misses some. This table has tens of thousands of clones, less than 85% appearing once. Time point described: week 47, end of study. Every single dose of the vaccine, 300 ug of mutant IDH1 20-mer peptide, came with topical imiquimod. Donors harbored newly found WHO grade 3 or 4 IDH1-mutant, ATRX-lost astrocytomas. V was cut by 2 bases and J by 0 bases, with 9 bases left in between. This CDR3 contains 14 residues. Germline V gene sequence: CDR1 SGHDT, CDR2 YYEEEE. General study findings and limits: Of the patients, 80% to 95% had vaccine-induced immune responses. It seemed that pseudoprogression was not linked to changes in the top peripheral T cell clonotypes.

Sequenced material: PBMCs, taken from a glioma patient whose treatment included an IDH1 peptide vaccine. The J gene is TRBJ2-7, the V gene TRBV5-6; D perhaps matches TRBD1 (5 bases). The source of this sequence is a young man with glioma. Some clones in this sample may be carry-over from other donors' samples. CDR3 sequence: CASSFQGSSYEQYF. DNA of the CDR3: TGTGCCAGCAGCTTCCAGGGAAGCTCCTACGAGCAGTACTTC.